This T cell receptor beta chain comes out of a study of T cells after yellow fever vaccination (dated by TCRdb to between 2018 and 2021). About the investigation overall: The SMART-Seq v4 Ultra Low Input RNA kit was used to prepare libraries from fractions with low cell numbers. To track T-cell clones before and after primary and booster YFV17D yellow fever vaccination, bulk TCR alpha and beta repertoires were sequenced longitudinally. Two healthy male donors made up the cohort, one aged 18 to 30 years and the other aged 30 to 39 years. Blood was drawn at multiple timepoints before and after primary and secondary immunization, with bulk PBMC replicates and cell subsets isolated.

In the paper's terms, the treatment or condition label means: live attenuated yellow fever vaccine strain. A standard Ficoll-Paque protocol was used to isolate PBMCs from peripheral blood. CD4 and CD8 T-cell fractions were isolated with Dynabeads CD4 and CD8 positive selection kits. TriZol was used to extract RNA from bulk PBMCs, CD4 and CD8 fractions, and dextramer-positive and dextramer-negative fractions. This clonotype came up a few times. Its recognized antigen is unknown. No much larger clone is present one base from it, and per-base qualities are unavailable. The germline V gene yields SGHRS for CDR1 and YFSETQ for CDR2. V loses 4 bases, J loses 3 bases, and the germline ends lie 11 bases apart. From the cysteine up to the phenylalanine, the CDR3 has a length of 15 residues. The only DNA kept is the CDR3, 45 bases in frame from the first base. Results and caveats for the whole study, not just this receptor: After the booster, most clones that had expanded after primary vaccination were detected again (almost 97% of CD4 and more than 80% of CD8), suggesting broad maintenance of memory. Computational filtering was required because FACS-sorted repertoires could contain abundant contaminating clonotypes from the bulk population. The secondary T-cell response was found to be weaker but faster than the primary response, with a peak reached on day 5 rather than on day 15. The study included only a couple of donors, which limits how far the findings can be generalized. A small fraction of clonotypes appeared in both the CD4 and CD8 compartments, likely as a result of convergent recombination.

Synthesis of TCR cDNA relied on 5'RACE template switching, a step that introduced a universal primer site along with unique molecular identifiers. Priming of cDNA synthesis was performed from both the TCR alpha and TCR beta constant segments. Library amplification involved two PCR steps, and the second step added sample barcodes and sequencing adapters. Sequencing of libraries was done on Illumina HiSeq 2500 (2x100 bp) or NovaSeq (2x150 bp). For the original study's pipeline: MIGEC handled demultiplexing of reads and collapsing into UMI consensus sequences, while MiXCR performed V(D)J alignment. Using edgeR on replicate PBMC samples, clonotypes were called vaccine-responding if FDR was below 0.01 and the log2 fold change was above 5 up to day 15. CD4 or CD8 identity was assigned to each bulk clonotype according to whether the clonotype was present at higher abundance in the sequenced CD4 repertoire or the sequenced CD8 repertoire. The raw public reads went through TCRdb reprocessing: fastp at Q25, MiXCR clone calling, in-frame beta chains kept. Each CDR3 protein gets just one entry, which takes the most common genes and DNA from the rows behind it. TCRdb assigned the V and J calls; the authors' analysis was not used. The sample table records approximately 150,000 distinct CDR3 sequences; approximately 6.2% of these occur just once. The ten largest clonotypes hold 2.5% to 3.5% of the sample.

The rearrangement joined TRBV5-1 to TRBJ2-6, and possibly TRBD1, on 6 matching bases. This sample comprised CD4+ T cells sorted from PBMCs, obtained on the day of the first yellow fever vaccination. The TCR was taken from a man between 18 and 35 years old who received the YFV17D yellow fever vaccine. For the CDR3, the sequence is CASSTTGSGANVLTF. In nucleotides, the sequence is TGCGCCAGCAGCACAACAGGGAGTGGGGCCAACGTCCTGACTTTC.